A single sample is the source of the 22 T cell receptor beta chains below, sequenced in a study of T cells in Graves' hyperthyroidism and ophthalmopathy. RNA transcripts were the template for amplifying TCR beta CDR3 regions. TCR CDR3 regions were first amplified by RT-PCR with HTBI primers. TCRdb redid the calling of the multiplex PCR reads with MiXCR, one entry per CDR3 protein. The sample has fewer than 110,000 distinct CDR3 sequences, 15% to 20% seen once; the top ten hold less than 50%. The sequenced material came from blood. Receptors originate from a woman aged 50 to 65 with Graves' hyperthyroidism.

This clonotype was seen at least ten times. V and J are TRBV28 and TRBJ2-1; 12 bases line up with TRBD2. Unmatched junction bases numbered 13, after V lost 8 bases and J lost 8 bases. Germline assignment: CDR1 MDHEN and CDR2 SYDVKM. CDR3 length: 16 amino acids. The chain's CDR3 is CASPPGRLAGVDEQFF. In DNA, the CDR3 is TGTGCCAGCCCGCCTGGCCGACTAGCGGGAGTGGATGAGCAGTTCTTC.

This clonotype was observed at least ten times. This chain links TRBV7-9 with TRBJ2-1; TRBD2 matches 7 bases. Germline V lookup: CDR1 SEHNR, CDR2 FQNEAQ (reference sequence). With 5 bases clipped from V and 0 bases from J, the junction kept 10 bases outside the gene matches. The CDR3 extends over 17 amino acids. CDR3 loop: CASSQWASGSSYNEQFF. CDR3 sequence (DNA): TGTGCCAGCAGCCAGTGGGCTAGCGGCAGCTCCTACAATGAGCAGTTCTTC.

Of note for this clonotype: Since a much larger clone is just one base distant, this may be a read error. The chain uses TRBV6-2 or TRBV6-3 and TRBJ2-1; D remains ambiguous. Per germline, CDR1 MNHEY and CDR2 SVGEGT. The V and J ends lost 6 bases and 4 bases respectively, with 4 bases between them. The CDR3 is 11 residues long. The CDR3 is CASRFYNEQFF. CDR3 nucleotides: TGTGCCAGCAGGTTTTACAATGAGCAGTTCTTC.

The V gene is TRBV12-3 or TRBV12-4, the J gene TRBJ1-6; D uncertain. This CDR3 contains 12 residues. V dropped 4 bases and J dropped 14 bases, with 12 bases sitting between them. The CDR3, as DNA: TGTGCCAGCAGTTGGGAAGGGAGCACCCTCCACTTT. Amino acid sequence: CASSWEGSTLHF.

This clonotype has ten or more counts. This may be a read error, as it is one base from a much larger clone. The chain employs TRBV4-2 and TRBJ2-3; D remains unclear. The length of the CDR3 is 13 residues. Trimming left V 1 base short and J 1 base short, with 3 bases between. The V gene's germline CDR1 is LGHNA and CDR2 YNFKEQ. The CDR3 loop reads CASSQAGTDTQYF. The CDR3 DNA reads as TGTGCCAGCAGCCAAGCGGGCACAGATACGCAGTATTTT.

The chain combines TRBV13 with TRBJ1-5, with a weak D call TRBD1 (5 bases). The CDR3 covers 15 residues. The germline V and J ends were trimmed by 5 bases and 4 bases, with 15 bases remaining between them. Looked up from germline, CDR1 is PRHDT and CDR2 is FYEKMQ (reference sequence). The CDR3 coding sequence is TGTGCCAGCAGCCCGAACGCAGGGATAAATCAGCCCCAGCATTTT. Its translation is CASSPNAGINQPQHF.

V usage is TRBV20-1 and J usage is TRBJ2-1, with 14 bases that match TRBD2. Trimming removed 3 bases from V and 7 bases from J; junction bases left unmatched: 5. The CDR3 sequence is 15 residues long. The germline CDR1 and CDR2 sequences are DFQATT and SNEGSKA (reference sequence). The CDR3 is CSASLGTSGGNEQFF. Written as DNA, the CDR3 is TGCAGTGCTAGTTTGGGGACTAGCGGGGGAAATGAGCAGTTCTTC.

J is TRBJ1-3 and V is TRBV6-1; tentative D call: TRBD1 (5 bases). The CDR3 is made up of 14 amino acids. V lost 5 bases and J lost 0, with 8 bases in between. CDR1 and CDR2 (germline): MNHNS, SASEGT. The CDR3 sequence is CASSSGTSGNTIYF. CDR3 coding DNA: TGTGCCAGCAGTTCCGGGACCTCTGGAAACACCATATATTTT.

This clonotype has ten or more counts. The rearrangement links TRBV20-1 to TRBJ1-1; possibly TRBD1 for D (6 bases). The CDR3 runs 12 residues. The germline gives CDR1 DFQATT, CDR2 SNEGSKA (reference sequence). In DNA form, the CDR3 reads TGCAGGGGGGGCAGGTCGGAGACTGAAGCTTTCTTT. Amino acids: CRGGRSETEAFF.

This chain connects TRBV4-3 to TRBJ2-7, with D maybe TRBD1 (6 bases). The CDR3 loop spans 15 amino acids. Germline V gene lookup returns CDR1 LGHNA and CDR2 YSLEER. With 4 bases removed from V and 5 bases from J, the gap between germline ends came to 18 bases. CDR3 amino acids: CASSPLTGCRNEQYF. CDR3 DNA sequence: TGCGCCAGCAGCCCACTAACAGGGTGTAGGAACGAGCAGTACTTC.

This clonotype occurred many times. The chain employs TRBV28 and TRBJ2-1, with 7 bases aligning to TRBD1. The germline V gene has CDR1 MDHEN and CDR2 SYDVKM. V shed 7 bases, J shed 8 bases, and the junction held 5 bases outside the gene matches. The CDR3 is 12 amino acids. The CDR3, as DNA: TGTGCCAGCAAGGTTACAGGGGATGAGCAGTTCTTC. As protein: CASKVTGDEQFF. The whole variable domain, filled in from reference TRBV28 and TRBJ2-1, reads DVKVTQSSRYLVKRTGEKVFLECVQDMDHENMFWYRQDPGLGLRLIYFSYDVKMKEKGDIPEGYSVSREKKERFSLILESASTNQTSMYLCASKVTGDEQFFGPGTRLTVL.

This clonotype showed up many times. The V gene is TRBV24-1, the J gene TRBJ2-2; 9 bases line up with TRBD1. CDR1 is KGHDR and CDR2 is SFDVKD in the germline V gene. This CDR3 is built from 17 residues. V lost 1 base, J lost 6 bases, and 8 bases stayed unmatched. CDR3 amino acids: CATSDFSGTGSSGELFF. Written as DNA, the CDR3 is TGTGCCACCAGTGATTTCTCCGGGACAGGGTCGTCCGGGGAGCTGTTTTTT.

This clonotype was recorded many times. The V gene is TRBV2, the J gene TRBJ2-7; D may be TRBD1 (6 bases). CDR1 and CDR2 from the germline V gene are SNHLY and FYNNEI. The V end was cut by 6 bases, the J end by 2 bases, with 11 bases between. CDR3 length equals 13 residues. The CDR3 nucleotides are TGTGCCAGCAGAGTACAGGGCCCCTACGAGCAGTACTTC. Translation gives CASRVQGPYEQYF.

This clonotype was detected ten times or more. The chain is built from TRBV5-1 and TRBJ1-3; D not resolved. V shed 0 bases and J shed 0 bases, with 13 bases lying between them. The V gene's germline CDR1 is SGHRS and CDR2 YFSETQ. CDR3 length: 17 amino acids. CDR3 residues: CASSLDGSAVSGNTIYF. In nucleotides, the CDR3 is TGCGCCAGCAGCTTGGATGGCAGCGCCGTCTCTGGAAACACCATATATTTT. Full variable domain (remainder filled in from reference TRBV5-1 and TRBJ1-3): KAGVTQTPRYLIKTRGQQVTLSCSPISGHRSVSWYQQTPGQGLQFLFEYFSETQRNKGNFPGRFSGRQFSNSRSEMNVSTLELGDSALYLCASSLDGSAVSGNTIYFGEGSWLTVV.

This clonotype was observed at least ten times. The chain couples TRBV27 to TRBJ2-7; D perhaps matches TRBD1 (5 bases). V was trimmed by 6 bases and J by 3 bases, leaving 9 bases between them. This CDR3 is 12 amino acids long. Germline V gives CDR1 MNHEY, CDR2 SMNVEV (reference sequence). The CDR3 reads CASRRQNYEQYF. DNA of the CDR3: TGTGCCAGCAGGAGACAGAACTACGAGCAGTACTTC.

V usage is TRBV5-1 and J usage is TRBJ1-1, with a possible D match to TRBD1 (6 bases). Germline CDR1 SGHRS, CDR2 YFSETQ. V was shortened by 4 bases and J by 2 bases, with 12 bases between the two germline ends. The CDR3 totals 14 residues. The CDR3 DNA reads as TGCGCCAGCAGCCTACCGGGACATAACACTGAAGCTTTCTTT. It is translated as CASSLPGHNTEAFF.

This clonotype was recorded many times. The DNA of the CDR3 is TGCGCCAGCACTCAGGGAGAGGGGACTTATACGCAGTATTTT. Its protein product is CASTQGEGTYTQYF. V gene TRBV5-1 combines with J gene TRBJ2-3; tentatively, D is TRBD2 (6 bases). V was clipped by 6 bases and J by 7 bases, with 18 bases between them. This CDR3 region has 14 residues. Germline loops: CDR1 SGHRS, CDR2 YFSETQ.

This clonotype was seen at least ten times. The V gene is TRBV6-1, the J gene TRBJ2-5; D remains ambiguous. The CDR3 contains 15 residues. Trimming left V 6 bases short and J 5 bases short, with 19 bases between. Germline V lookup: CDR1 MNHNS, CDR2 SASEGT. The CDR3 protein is CASRTLAPGSETQYF. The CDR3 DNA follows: TGTGCCAGCAGAACCTTGGCCCCCGGTTCGGAGACCCAGTACTTC.

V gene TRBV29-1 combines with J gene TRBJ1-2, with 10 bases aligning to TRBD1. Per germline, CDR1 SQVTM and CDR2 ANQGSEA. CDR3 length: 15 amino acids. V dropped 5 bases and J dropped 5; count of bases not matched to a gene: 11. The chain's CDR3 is CSVRFLGQGIYGYTF. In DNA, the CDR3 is TGCAGCGTTAGATTCTTGGGACAGGGGATATATGGCTACACCTTC.

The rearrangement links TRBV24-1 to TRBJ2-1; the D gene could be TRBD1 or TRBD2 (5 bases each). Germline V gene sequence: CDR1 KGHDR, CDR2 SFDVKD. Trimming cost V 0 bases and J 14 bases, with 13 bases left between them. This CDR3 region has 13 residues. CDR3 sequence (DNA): TGTGCCACCAGTGATTTGCAAGTCCAGGGAGAGTTCTTC. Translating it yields CATSDLQVQGEFF.

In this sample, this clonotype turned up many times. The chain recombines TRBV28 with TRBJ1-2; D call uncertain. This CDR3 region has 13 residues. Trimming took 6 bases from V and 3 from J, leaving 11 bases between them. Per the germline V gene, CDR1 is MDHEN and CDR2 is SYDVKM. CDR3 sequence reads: CASRLTGYYGYTF. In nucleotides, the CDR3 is TGTGCCAGCAGACTTACGGGATACTATGGCTACACCTTC.

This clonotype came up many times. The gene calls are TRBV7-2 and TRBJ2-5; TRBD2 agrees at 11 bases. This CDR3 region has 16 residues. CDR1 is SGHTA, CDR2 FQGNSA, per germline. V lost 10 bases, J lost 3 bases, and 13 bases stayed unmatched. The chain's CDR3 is CATRGYLAGGEETQYF. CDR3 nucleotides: TGTGCCACGAGGGGGTATTTAGCGGGAGGGGAAGAGACCCAGTACTTC.